This T cell receptor beta chain was obtained from a study of OX40 agonist ivuxolimab in advanced cancers. Findings and caveats of the study: Among the lowest levels of clonal expansion were found in partial responders at 0.1-3.0 mg/kg.

With regard to this clone: No antigen is known for it.

Sequencing used immunoSEQ multiplex PCR; TCRdb keeps in-frame clones, though not all of them. The table records about 35,000 clones, about 92% of them present only once. Germline loops: CDR1 LGHNA, CDR2 YSLEER. The CDR3 loop spans 15 amino acids. V lost 3 bases and J 3 bases, leaving 12 bases between the germline ends. The chain uses TRBV4-3 and TRBJ2-1; D is ambiguous. Sequenced here: CD4+ or CD8+ T cells sorted from blood, sampled in a trial of the OX40 agonist ivuxolimab. The TCR comes from an adult with an advanced solid tumor such as melanoma, head and neck, liver or kidney cancer. CDR3 sequence (DNA): TGCGCCAGCAGCCATGAGGTCGAACTCTACAATGAGCAGTTCTTC. Translating gives CASSHEVELYNEQFF.